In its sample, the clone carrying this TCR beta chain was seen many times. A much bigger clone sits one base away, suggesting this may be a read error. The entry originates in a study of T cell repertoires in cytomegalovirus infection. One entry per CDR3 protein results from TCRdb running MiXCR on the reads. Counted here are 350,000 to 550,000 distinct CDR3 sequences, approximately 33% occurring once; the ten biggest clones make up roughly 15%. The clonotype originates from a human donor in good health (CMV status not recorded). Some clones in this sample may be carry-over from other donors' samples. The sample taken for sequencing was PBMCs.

CDR3 protein: CASSPDLNTEAFF. The CDR3 coding sequence is TGTGCCAGCAGCCCCGACTTGAACACTGAAGCTTTCTTT. The V call is TRBV12-3 or TRBV12-4, the J call TRBJ1-1; D call uncertain. This CDR3 is 13 amino acids long. V was shortened by 6 bases and J by 0 bases, with 8 bases between the two germline ends.